These T cell receptor beta chains were read from a single sample in a study of blood T cell repertoires in COVID-19. Data came from immunoSEQ multiplex PCR; TCRdb stores just in-frame clones and leaves some out. The sample lists about 400,000 clones; 80% to 90% were seen once. The sample was peripheral blood. These receptors all stem from a woman in her twenties or thirties with acute or convalescent COVID-19. CDR3s include the opening cysteine and the closing phenylalanine or tryptophan. A D gene is named only where the DNA matches it firmly. Clone size is stated in some rows and not others, as once, few, many or a class when expanded.

D | J | size | length | V | DNA | CDR3
NA | TRBJ2-2 | NA | 14 | TRBV6-5 | TGTGCCAGCAGAAAAGACAGGAACACCGGGGAGCTGTTTTTT | CASRKDRNTGELFF
NA | TRBJ2-5 | NA | 13 | TRBV5-1 | TGCGCCAGCAGCTTGTTTAACCAAGAGACCCAGTACTTC | CASSLFNQETQYF
TRBD1 | TRBJ2-1 | NA | 17 | TRBV3-1/TRBV3-2 | TGTGCCAGCAGCCATTTCGCCCGGACAGGGGGGTACAATGAGCAGTTCTTC | CASSHFARTGGYNEQFF
NA | TRBJ1-1 | NA | 13 | TRBV2 | TGTGCCAGCAGTGGACTCCTGAACACTGAAGCTTTCTTT | CASSGLLNTEAFF
NA | TRBJ1-5 | NA | 11 | TRBV12-3/TRBV12-4 | TGTGCCAGCATGGAGTCGGAGGCCCAGCATTTT | CASMESEAQHF
TRBD2 | TRBJ2-1 | once | 16 | TRBV5-1 | TGCGCCAGCAGCCCGGGACTAGCGGGCTTAAGCAATGAGCAGTTCTTC | CASSPGLAGLSNEQFF
TRBD1 | TRBJ1-5 | NA | 14 | TRBV2 | TGTGCCAGCAGTGCTACAGGGGGCTATCAGCCCCAGCATTTT | CASSATGGYQPQHF
NA | TRBJ2-3 | NA | 16 | TRBV4-2 | TGTGCCAGCAGCCAAGAAGCCAGCAGGGGCACAGATACGCAGTATTTT | CASSQEASRGTDTQYF
NA | TRBJ2-7 | NA | 14 | TRBV27 | TGTGCCAGCAGTTCATCCAGGGCACTGGGCGAGCAGTACTTC | CASSSSRALGEQYF
NA | TRBJ1-2 | NA | 14 | TRBV5-6 | TGTGCCAGCAGCTTGGCCGACACGTACTATGGCTACACCTTC | CASSLADTYYGYTF
NA | TRBJ2-3 | NA | 13 | TRBV2 | TGTGCCAGCAGTGATGTCGGGACAGATACGCAGTATTTT | CASSDVGTDTQYF
TRBD2 | TRBJ2-1 | NA | 15 | TRBV10-3 | TGTGCCATCAGTGAGAGAGCGGGGGATCACAATGAGCAGTTCTTC | CAISERAGDHNEQFF
NA | TRBJ1-2 | few | 13 | TRBV10-2 | TGCGCCAGCAGTGAGTCGGCATACTATGGCTACACCTTC | CASSESAYYGYTF
NA | TRBJ2-2 | NA | 15 | TRBV7-3 | TGTGCCAGCAGCTTAGTCGCAGGGGGAGGCGGGGAGCTGTTTTTT | CASSLVAGGGGELFF
NA | TRBJ2-5 | NA | 15 | TRBV29-1 | TGCAGCGTTGAATTACATCTGGGTACGCGGAAGACCCAGTACTTC | CSVELHLGTRKTQYF
NA | TRBJ1-2 | NA | 19 | TRBV5-1 | TGCGCCAGCAGCCCGACCCTCTCGACAGGATTCGGTGGTGGCTATGGCTACACCTTC | CASSPTLSTGFGGGYGYTF
NA | TRBJ1-2 | NA | 14 | TRBV7-8 | TGTGCCAGCAGCCCATCGACAGCACCATATGGCTACACCTTC | CASSPSTAPYGYTF
TRBD2 | TRBJ2-1 | NA | 14 | TRBV2 | TGTGCCAGCAGGGGGACTAGCGGGGGAGAAGAGCAGTTCTTC | CASRGTSGGEEQFF
TRBD1 | TRBJ2-7 | NA | 13 | TRBV5-1 | TGCGCCAGCAGCCAAGGGACAGGGAGGGAGCAGTACTTC | CASSQGTGREQYF
NA | TRBJ1-1 | NA | 13 | TRBV7-3 | TGTGCCAGCAGCTTATACAGGGACACTGAAGCTTTCTTT | CASSLYRDTEAFF
TRBD2 | TRBJ2-3 | once | 17 | TRBV11-3 | TGTGCCAGCAGCTTGGGGTGGCGGGGGAGTAGCACAGATACGCAGTATTTT | CASSLGWRGSSTDTQYF
TRBD2 | TRBJ2-1 | NA | 15 | TRBV6-5 | TGTGCCAGCAGTTCGATAGGGACTAGCGGGTCAGAGCAGTTCTTC | CASSSIGTSGSEQFF
TRBD2 | TRBJ2-3 | NA | 16 | TRBV6-1 | TGTGCCAGCAGTGAAGCGCTCCTAGCGGGGGGGGATACGCAGTATTTT | CASSEALLAGGDTQYF
TRBD1 | TRBJ1-2 | NA | 12 | TRBV2 | TGTGCCAGCAGGGCAGGGGGTGGTGGCTACACCTTC | CASRAGGGGYTF
NA | TRBJ1-4 | NA | 13 | TRBV4-1 | TGCGCCAGCAGCCAAGAGAGTAATGAAAAACTGTTTTTT | CASSQESNEKLFF
NA | TRBJ1-1 | NA | 14 | TRBV3-1/TRBV3-2 | TGTGCCAGCAGTGGCCGGGACATTGGGGCTGAAGCTTTCTTT | CASSGRDIGAEAFF
TRBD1 | TRBJ2-3 | NA | 14 | TRBV2 | TGTGCCAGCAGTGAGGACAGGAATATAGATACGCAGTATTTT | CASSEDRNIDTQYF
NA | TRBJ2-5 | NA | 11 | TRBV20-1 | TGCAGCACAAGACAGTTTGAGACCCAGTACTTC | CSTRQFETQYF
NA | TRBJ1-5 | NA | 16 | TRBV7-2 | TGTGCCAGCAGCTTAGGGGGGGGCCTCCTCAATCAGCCCCAGCATTTT | CASSLGGGLLNQPQHF
NA | TRBJ1-6 | NA | 16 | TRBV28 | TGTGCCAGCAGTCTCCCCCAGGGAGGTCGTAATTCACCCCTCCACTTT | CASSLPQGGRNSPLHF
TRBD1 | TRBJ1-2 | once | 13 | TRBV30 | TGTGCCTCGAACAGGGGGCGCTTCTATGGCTACACCTTC | CASNRGRFYGYTF
TRBD1 | TRBJ1-2 | NA | 13 | TRBV12-3/TRBV12-4 | TGTGCCAGCAGTAAGGGACAGCTCTATGGCTACACCTTC | CASSKGQLYGYTF
TRBD2 | TRBJ2-1 | NA | 15 | TRBV5-1 | TGCGCCAGCAGCTTGGGCGGGGGGAACTACAATGAGCAGTTCTTC | CASSLGGGNYNEQFF
TRBD1 | TRBJ1-1 | NA | 12 | TRBV12-3/TRBV12-4 | TGTGCCAGCAGTTCGACAGGGGGTAGGGCTTTCTTT | CASSSTGGRAFF
TRBD1 | TRBJ2-5 | NA | 17 | TRBV19 | TGTGCCAGTAGTATAACTTCCGGGACAGGGGCGTTAGAGACCCAGTACTTC | CASSITSGTGALETQYF
NA | TRBJ1-6 | NA | 15 | TRBV21-1 | TGTGCCAGCAGCCCGGGGGTCTCCTATAATTCACCCCTCCACTTT | CASSPGVSYNSPLHF
NA | TRBJ2-2 | NA | 11 | TRBV28 | TGTGCCAGCAGTAGCCCTTATGAGCTGTTTTTT | CASSSPYELFF
NA | TRBJ1-4 | NA | 15 | TRBV18 | TGTGCCAGCTCACCAGCCAATCGGGAGAATGAAAAACTGTTTTTT | CASSPANRENEKLFF